This T cell receptor beta chain was retrieved from a study of T cell repertoires in cytomegalovirus infection. Study-level information: Through public TCR beta signatures, both CMV infection and matching HLA type were indicated.

TCRdb reprocessed the reads with MiXCR, giving one entry per CDR3 protein. The sample contains about 6,100 distinct CDR3 sequences, approximately 53% of which appear only once. CDR3 length equals 16 residues. Germline CDR1 and CDR2: SGHVS and FQNEAQ. V was cut by 0 bases and J by 7 bases, with 18 bases left in between. As to this clonotype: As yet, its antigen is unknown.

The gene calls are TRBV7-8 and TRBJ1-2, with D possibly matching TRBD1 (5 bases). The source of this sequence is a human donor in good health (CMV status not recorded). Some clones in this sample may be carry-over from other donors' samples. The sample was PBMCs, sequenced either directly or after in vitro stimulation (not recorded which). CDR3: CASSLAGHRNPTGYTF. The DNA of the CDR3 is TGTGCCAGCAGCTTAGCCGGACATCGTAACCCAACTGGCTACACCTTC.